A single TCR beta chain is shown here with its context. Methods used by the authors: Amplified reference gene primers provided the basis for estimating nucleated cell counts. Data came from immunoSEQ multiplex PCR; TCRdb stores just in-frame clones and leaves some out. The V and J calls and clone size are taken from that table; D and trimming were inferred from the DNA. Among some 210,000 clones listed, approximately 81% were seen once. This sample stems from a study of blood T cell repertoires in COVID-19. Trimming removed 4 bases at V and 5 bases at J, with 15 bases between. This CDR3 region has 14 residues. The germline CDR1 and CDR2 sequences are SGHRS and YFSETQ.

Source material: peripheral blood. The source is a human donor in a cohort sampled during active COVID-19. This chain links TRBV5-1 with TRBJ2-5, with D maybe TRBD2 (5 bases). CDR3 region: CASSPTAGAETQYF. CDR3 DNA sequence: TGCGCCAGCAGCCCGACGGCGGGCGCGGAGACCCAGTACTTC. Drawing the rest from reference TRBV5-1 and TRBJ2-5, the complete variable domain is KAGVTQTPRYLIKTRGQQVTLSCSPISGHRSVSWYQQTPGQGLQFLFEYFSETQRNKGNFPGRFSGRQFSNSRSEMNVSTLELGDSALYLCASSPTAGAETQYFGPGTRLLVL.